Listed here are 11 T cell receptor beta chains from one sample, sequenced in a study of blood T cell repertoires in COVID-19. Repertoires were generated with immunoSEQ multiplex PCR, while TCRdb's copy carries only in-frame clones and drops some. The repertoire holds about 69,000 clones, with 85% to 90% as singletons. Sequenced sample: peripheral blood. These receptors all stem from a man aged 80 or over with acute or convalescent COVID-19.

The V call is TRBV5-1, the J call TRBJ1-1, with D unresolved. Germline loops: CDR1 SGHRS, CDR2 YFSETQ. The V gene lost 6 bases and the J gene lost 5 bases, with 14 bases spanning the gap. CDR3 length equals 13 residues. The CDR3 here is CASMRESSTEAFF. For the CDR3, the DNA is TGCGCCAGCATGAGGGAATCGAGTACTGAAGCTTTCTTT.

V is TRBV11-3 and J is TRBJ1-2; 7 bases fit TRBD1. Germline CDR1 and CDR2: SGHNT and YENEEA. The CDR3 consists of 15 residues. The V segment lost 4 bases and the J segment 2 bases; nucleotides outside the gene matches: 7. The CDR3 sequence: CASSSGQALNYGYTF. The CDR3 DNA reads TGTGCCAGCAGCTCAGGACAGGCCCTGAACTATGGCTACACCTTC.

CDR3 region: CASSVLGRSTYEQYF. DNA for the CDR3: TGTGCCAGCAGTGTGTTGGGGAGGTCCACCTACGAGCAGTACTTC. The chain combines TRBV6-1 with TRBJ2-7; TRBD2 is a possible D gene (6 bases). Deletions cut 4 bases from V and 2 bases from J, with 15 bases between. There are 15 residues in the CDR3. Germline-derived CDR1 and CDR2 are MNHNS and SASEGT.

The chain employs TRBV6-6 and TRBJ2-7; tentatively, D is TRBD2 (6 bases). The CDR3 has 16 amino acids. Deletions cut 6 bases from V and 6 bases from J, with 24 bases between. Germline V gene sequence: CDR1 MNHNY, CDR2 SVGAGI (reference sequence). Here the CDR3 DNA reads TGTGCCAGCAGCCGCGGGAAACTGACGGCCTCAGGCGAGCAGTACTTC. Its translation: CASSRGKLTASGEQYF.

This sequence joins TRBV6-5 and TRBJ2-3; 11 nucleotides match TRBD2. V shed 5 bases and J 4 bases; nucleotides not matched to a gene: 5. The CDR3 loop spans 15 amino acids. CDR1 MNHEY and CDR2 SVGAGI come from the germline V gene. In DNA form, the CDR3 reads TGTGCCAGCAGTACCGGGACTAGCGGTTCAGATACGCAGTATTTT. Its protein is CASSTGTSGSDTQYF.

The rearrangement uses TRBV5-4 and TRBJ2-5; possibly TRBD1 for D (6 bases). In germline, CDR1 is SGHNT, CDR2 YYREEE (reference sequence). V was trimmed by 0 bases and J by 2 bases, leaving 11 bases between them. This CDR3 contains 15 residues. For the CDR3, the DNA is TGTGCCAGCAGCTTGGCTGGACAGAGACAAGAGACCCAGTACTTC. Its translation: CASSLAGQRQETQYF.

The rearrangement uses TRBV18 and TRBJ2-7, with a weak D call TRBD2 (6 bases). The V end was cut by 4 bases, the J end by 0 bases, with 13 bases between. Germline V gene lookup returns CDR1 KGHSH and CDR2 LQKENI. The CDR3 extends over 15 amino acids. CDR3 coding DNA: TGTGCCAGCTCACGAGGGGACGGGAGCTCCTACGAGCAGTACTTC. Its translation: CASSRGDGSSYEQYF.

The CDR3: CASRMDREKLFF. As DNA, the CDR3 is TGTGCCAGCAGAATGGACAGGGAAAAACTGTTTTTT. The V and J genes are TRBV2 and TRBJ1-4; TRBD1 matches at 7 bases. The CDR3 has 12 amino acids. V was pared by 6 bases and J by 8 bases, with 3 bases of the junction left unmatched. Per germline, CDR1 SNHLY and CDR2 FYNNEI.

In its sample, this clone was seen a few times. V is TRBV6-5 and J is TRBJ2-7; TRBD1 aligns across 10 bases. The CDR3 covers 15 residues. Trimming took 4 bases from V and 0 from J; bases not matched to a gene: 3. Germline loops: CDR1 MNHEY, CDR2 SVGAGI. CDR3 sequence: CASSSWTGGSYEQYF. The CDR3 coding sequence is TGTGCCAGCAGTTCCTGGACAGGGGGCTCCTACGAGCAGTACTTC.

This clone appeared a few times. The chain joins TRBV5-5 to TRBJ1-1; D is possibly TRBD1 (5 bases). The length of the CDR3 is 14 residues. V was trimmed by 6 bases and J by 1 base, leaving 13 bases between them. Germline lookup yields CDR1 SGHKS and CDR2 YYEKEE (reference sequence). CDR3 region: CASTSGLANTEAFF. In nucleotides, the CDR3 is TGTGCCAGCACCTCAGGGTTAGCGAACACTGAAGCTTTCTTT.

The chain links TRBV4-1 to TRBJ2-7, with TRBD1 matching over 7 bases. The CDR3 extends over 16 amino acids. V trimming: 1 base; J trimming: 1 base; junction bases outside the gene matches: 7. The germline CDR1 and CDR2 sequences are MGHRA and YSYEKL. In nucleotides, the CDR3 is TGCGCCAGCAGCCAAGCCTGGACAGGTGGGTCCTACGAGCAGTACTTC. Its protein is CASSQAWTGGSYEQYF.